These T cell receptor beta chains were read from a single sample in a study of blood T cell repertoires in COVID-19. Profiled with immunoSEQ multiplex PCR; TCRdb holds only in-frame clones, not every one. The table includes about 150,000 clones, roughly 80% detected once. Sequenced sample: peripheral blood. All receptors come from a human donor with acute or convalescent COVID-19. The donor label of this sample is uncertain. Each CDR3 is given with its conserved first and last residue. The order of the fields is CDR3 DNA, CDR3 protein, V gene, clone size, J gene, D gene. A D gene is named only where the DNA matches it firmly. Size is omitted from some rows. Given values are once, few, many or a class for expanded clones.

DNA: TGTGCCAGTAGTGTCAGGGGGCAAGATCAGCCCCAGCATTTT; CDR3: CASSVRGQDQPQHF; V: TRBV19; size: many; J: TRBJ1-5; D: TRBD1
DNA: TGTGCCAGCAGCCAAGGGCTAGCGGGGGGGCTGGATACGCAGTATTTT; CDR3: CASSQGLAGGLDTQYF; V: TRBV4-2; size: NA; J: TRBJ2-3; D: TRBD2
DNA: TGTGCCAGTAGTATCCCAGATTTGGGGGCCTCCGACTTTAACTATGGCTACACCTTC; CDR3: CASSIPDLGASDFNYGYTF; V: TRBV19; size: NA; J: TRBJ1-2; D: NA
DNA: TGCGCCAGCAGCTTGCCCGGGGGGGATACGCAGTATTTT; CDR3: CASSLPGGDTQYF; V: TRBV5-1; size: NA; J: TRBJ2-3; D: TRBD2
DNA: TGTGCCTGGAGCCGAGTATCTGCAACTAATGAAAAACTGTTTTTT; CDR3: CAWSRVSATNEKLFF; V: TRBV30; size: NA; J: TRBJ1-4; D: NA
DNA: TGTGCCAGCCTTGAGGTGGGTTCCTATAATTCACCCCTCCACTTT; CDR3: CASLEVGSYNSPLHF; V: TRBV11-3; size: NA; J: TRBJ1-6; D: NA
DNA: TGTGCCAGCAGTTTCCCCGGGGGAAACACCATATATTTT; CDR3: CASSFPGGNTIYF; V: TRBV6-5; size: NA; J: TRBJ1-3; D: NA
DNA: TGTGCCAGCAGTGAATCGAGGACAGGGGGCTACGGAGATACGCAGTATTTT; CDR3: CASSESRTGGYGDTQYF; V: TRBV25-1; size: NA; J: TRBJ2-3; D: TRBD1
DNA: TGTGCTAGTGGTTTGGTACTTGGACAGGGGGTAACTGAAGCTTTCTTT; CDR3: CASGLVLGQGVTEAFF; V: TRBV12-5; size: NA; J: TRBJ1-1; D: TRBD1
DNA: TGTGCCAGCAGTCAGGGGCGTTACAATGAGCAGTTCTTC; CDR3: CASSQGRYNEQFF; V: TRBV6-5; size: NA; J: TRBJ2-1; D: NA
DNA: TGTGCCAGCAGTCTAGGTTCGGGAAACACCATATATTTT; CDR3: CASSLGSGNTIYF; V: TRBV7-2; size: few; J: TRBJ1-3; D: NA
DNA: TGTGCTAGTGGTTTGGGGACAGGGGGGTACACTGAAGCTTTCTTT; CDR3: CASGLGTGGYTEAFF; V: TRBV12-5; size: NA; J: TRBJ1-1; D: TRBD1
DNA: TGTGCCAGCAGTTACAGGGGGCCGTACGAGCAGTACTTC; CDR3: CASSYRGPYEQYF; V: TRBV6-5; size: NA; J: TRBJ2-7; D: TRBD1
DNA: TGCGCCAGCTCAGCGACAGGGCCCTACGAGCAGTACTTC; CDR3: CASSATGPYEQYF; V: TRBV5-1; size: NA; J: TRBJ2-7; D: TRBD1
DNA: TGTGCCAGCAGCCAAGATGGAGGAAACACCGGGGAGCTGTTTTTT; CDR3: CASSQDGGNTGELFF; V: TRBV4-2; size: NA; J: TRBJ2-2; D: NA
DNA: TGTGCCACCAGTGATCCCTCCCGGACAGGGGAGTATGGCTACACCTTC; CDR3: CATSDPSRTGEYGYTF; V: TRBV24-1; size: NA; J: TRBJ1-2; D: TRBD1
DNA: TGTGCCAGCAGCCCCGGGACAGGGGATCGAAACACCATATATTTT; CDR3: CASSPGTGDRNTIYF; V: TRBV11-2; size: once; J: TRBJ1-3; D: TRBD1
DNA: TGTGCCAGCAGCCTTTCCCCGGGAGGCTACACCTTC; CDR3: CASSLSPGGYTF; V: TRBV9; size: NA; J: TRBJ1-2; D: NA
DNA: TGCGCCAGCAGCCAACCTCTGGCGGTTAGTCAGGGATTGAACACCGGGGAGCTGTTTTTT; CDR3: CASSQPLAVSQGLNTGELFF; V: TRBV4-1; size: many; J: TRBJ2-2; D: NA
DNA: TGTGCCACCAGTGATCCACAGTCAAGCTACACCTTC; CDR3: CATSDPQSSYTF; V: TRBV24-1; size: NA; J: TRBJ1-2; D: NA
DNA: TGTGCCAGCAGCTTTTCCGGGACAGGGGAAGCTTTCTTT; CDR3: CASSFSGTGEAFF; V: TRBV7-8; size: NA; J: TRBJ1-1; D: TRBD1
DNA: TGTGCCACCAGTGATTACACAGCGGGGGAGGGCTACACCTTC; CDR3: CATSDYTAGEGYTF; V: TRBV24-1; size: NA; J: TRBJ1-2; D: NA
DNA: TGTGCCTGGAGTGTGGGACAGGGCAATCAGCCCCAGCATTTT; CDR3: CAWSVGQGNQPQHF; V: TRBV30; size: NA; J: TRBJ1-5; D: TRBD1
DNA: TGTGCCAGCAGCTTCTGGGGGGGAACTGAAGCTTTCTTT; CDR3: CASSFWGGTEAFF; V: TRBV7-3; size: few; J: TRBJ1-1; D: NA
DNA: TGTGCCAGCAGTGAATACTTGGGCTATGAGCAGTTCTTC; CDR3: CASSEYLGYEQFF; V: TRBV25-1; size: many; J: TRBJ2-1; D: NA
DNA: TGTGCCAGCAGCTACGACAGAAAGATTACAGATACGCAGTATTTT; CDR3: CASSYDRKITDTQYF; V: TRBV6-5; size: NA; J: TRBJ2-3; D: NA
DNA: TGTGCCATCAGTGAGTCGGAGGGAGGTCAGCCCCAGCATTTT; CDR3: CAISESEGGQPQHF; V: TRBV10-3; size: NA; J: TRBJ1-5; D: NA
DNA: TGTGCCAGCCTCGGGACAGCGAACACTGAAGCTTTCTTT; CDR3: CASLGTANTEAFF; V: TRBV6-6; size: NA; J: TRBJ1-1; D: TRBD1
DNA: TGTGCCAGCAGCTTAGATCCACAGGGAGAGACCCAGTACTTC; CDR3: CASSLDPQGETQYF; V: TRBV11-2; size: many; J: TRBJ2-5; D: NA
DNA: TGTGCCAGCAGCGGGACGGGACAACCTTCGGGGGGCTACACCTTC; CDR3: CASSGTGQPSGGYTF; V: TRBV5-4; size: NA; J: TRBJ1-2; D: NA
DNA: TGTGCCAGCTCAGGGACAGAGAACACTGAAGCTTTCTTT; CDR3: CASSGTENTEAFF; V: TRBV18; size: NA; J: TRBJ1-1; D: TRBD1
DNA: TGTGCCAGCAGTTACACTCCCGAGACAGGTGGCTACACCTTC; CDR3: CASSYTPETGGYTF; V: TRBV6-5; size: NA; J: TRBJ1-2; D: NA
DNA: TGTGCCAGCAGTAAGGACAGGAACTATGGCTACACCTTC; CDR3: CASSKDRNYGYTF; V: TRBV11-2; size: NA; J: TRBJ1-2; D: TRBD1
DNA: TGTGCCTGGAGTAGGGGACAGAAAGCTTTCTTT; CDR3: CAWSRGQKAFF; V: TRBV30; size: NA; J: TRBJ1-1; D: TRBD1
DNA: TGTGCCAGCAGCGTATGGGGGACTAGCTACGGGGAGCTGTTTTTT; CDR3: CASSVWGTSYGELFF; V: TRBV9; size: NA; J: TRBJ2-2; D: TRBD2
DNA: TGTGCCATCAGGGGGGGACTCCCACCAATCACAGATACGCAGTATTTT; CDR3: CAIRGGLPPITDTQYF; V: TRBV10-3; size: NA; J: TRBJ2-3; D: NA
DNA: TGTGCCAGCAGCTTAGCGCTTGGGACAGGGGATCAGCCCCAGCATTTT; CDR3: CASSLALGTGDQPQHF; V: TRBV7-9; size: NA; J: TRBJ1-5; D: TRBD1
DNA: TGTGCTAGCAGCTTAGCGCTAGGGGATGGTGAAGCTTTCTTT; CDR3: CASSLALGDGEAFF; V: TRBV7-7; size: NA; J: TRBJ1-1; D: NA
DNA: TGTGCCAGCAGCGTAGCGGGGATATACTCTGGAAACACCATATATTTT; CDR3: CASSVAGIYSGNTIYF; V: TRBV5-4; size: NA; J: TRBJ1-3; D: NA
DNA: TGTGCCAGCATACAGGGGGGGAGAGATACGCAGTATTTT; CDR3: CASIQGGRDTQYF; V: TRBV6-5; size: NA; J: TRBJ2-3; D: NA
DNA: TGTGCCATCAGTGAACGGGGTGTGGACACTGAAGCTTTCTTT; CDR3: CAISERGVDTEAFF; V: TRBV10-3; size: NA; J: TRBJ1-1; D: NA
DNA: TGTGCCAGCAGTGAAGCGGGCACTGAGTATTTT; CDR3: CASSEAGTEYF; V: TRBV6-1; size: NA; J: TRBJ2-3; D: NA
DNA: TGTGCCAGCTCACCAGTTTCGGGTTACACTGAAGCTTTCTTT; CDR3: CASSPVSGYTEAFF; V: TRBV18; size: NA; J: TRBJ1-1; D: NA
DNA: TGTGCCAGCAGCCAAGAAACTACCCAAGGGGGCACTGAAGCTTTCTTT; CDR3: CASSQETTQGGTEAFF; V: TRBV4-2; size: NA; J: TRBJ1-1; D: NA
DNA: TGTGCCAGTAGTCCCCTTAGCGGGGGGGCCCTGTTAGCCAAAAACATTCAGTACTTC; CDR3: CASSPLSGGALLAKNIQYF; V: TRBV19; size: NA; J: TRBJ2-4; D: TRBD2
DNA: TGTGCCAGCAGCCCCCTGCAAGGAGCGGGGGGGGGAGAGACCCAGTACTTC; CDR3: CASSPLQGAGGGETQYF; V: TRBV9; size: NA; J: TRBJ2-5; D: TRBD2
DNA: TGCAGCGCCGGGACAGGGACGAACACTGAAGCTTTCTTT; CDR3: CSAGTGTNTEAFF; V: TRBV29-1; size: NA; J: TRBJ1-1; D: TRBD1
DNA: TGTGCCAGCAGCTTTTCAGGGGCTGGAAACACCATATATTTT; CDR3: CASSFSGAGNTIYF; V: TRBV7-6; size: NA; J: TRBJ1-3; D: NA
DNA: TGCGCCAGCAGCCCCCGGGACAGGGAATACGGGGAGCTGTTTTTT; CDR3: CASSPRDREYGELFF; V: TRBV5-1; size: NA; J: TRBJ2-2; D: TRBD1
DNA: TGTGCCAGCAAAAAACGACCGGGAACTGAAGCTTTCTTT; CDR3: CASKKRPGTEAFF; V: TRBV12-3/TRBV12-4; size: NA; J: TRBJ1-1; D: NA
DNA: TGTGCTAGTGGGCGGACGTTACAGGGTACTGAAGCTTTCTTT; CDR3: CASGRTLQGTEAFF; V: TRBV12-5; size: NA; J: TRBJ1-1; D: NA
DNA: TGTGCCAGCAGCCAAGGAAAAGGGAGGAATGGCTACACCTTC; CDR3: CASSQGKGRNGYTF; V: TRBV14; size: NA; J: TRBJ1-2; D: NA
DNA: TGTGCCAGCAGCTTAGGATCGAGACCCGAGGCGTCTGGGGCCAACGTCCTGACTTTC; CDR3: CASSLGSRPEASGANVLTF; V: TRBV13; size: NA; J: TRBJ2-6; D: NA
DNA: TGTGCCAGCAGCTTGCCCGAGACAGATACGCAGTATTTT; CDR3: CASSLPETDTQYF; V: TRBV7-9; size: NA; J: TRBJ2-3; D: NA
DNA: TGCAGTGCTAGAGAGTCCCCGCGAGCTTTCTTT; CDR3: CSARESPRAFF; V: TRBV20-1; size: NA; J: TRBJ1-1; D: NA
DNA: TGTGCCAGCAGGAGGGGGCACACCGGGGAGCTGTTTTTT; CDR3: CASRRGHTGELFF; V: TRBV5-4; size: few; J: TRBJ2-2; D: TRBD1
DNA: TGTGCCACCCGGGACAGGGGAACCCTAAAGGCAGATACGCAGTATTTT; CDR3: CATRDRGTLKADTQYF; V: TRBV19; size: NA; J: TRBJ2-3; D: TRBD1
DNA: TGTGCCAGTAGTACCTTAGCGGGGGGCTTCCTCGGGACCCAGTACTTC; CDR3: CASSTLAGGFLGTQYF; V: TRBV19; size: NA; J: TRBJ2-5; D: TRBD2
DNA: TGTGCCACCAGTGACCCCGGGGCAGGGGGCAACTATGGCTACACCTTC; CDR3: CATSDPGAGGNYGYTF; V: TRBV24-1; size: NA; J: TRBJ1-2; D: TRBD1